This TCR beta chain was observed in a study of blood T cell repertoires in COVID-19. Study-level information: The United States, Italy and Spain provided the acute and convalescent COVID-19 samples. Nucleic acid was either cDNA or gDNA, and it came from T cells, B-cell-depleted T cells, or PBMCs.

Germline lookup yields CDR1 SGHVS and CDR2 FQNEAQ. The germline V and J ends were trimmed by 0 bases and 1 base, with 7 bases remaining between them. This CDR3 region has 14 residues. As handled by the study authors: The assay estimated nucleated cells by amplifying reference gene primers. Some clones are missing from TCRdb's copy, which holds only in-frame ones; the method was immunoSEQ multiplex PCR. The DNA was the basis for D and trimming; V, J and clone size are from that table. The sample carries approximately 64,000 clones, roughly 77% recorded once. This clonotype was sampled from a woman aged 70-85 years with acute or convalescent COVID-19. Sequencing used peripheral blood. This chain connects TRBV7-8 to TRBJ2-7; D gene ambiguous. The CDR3, as DNA: TGTGCCAGCAGCTTAGCCGCGGCGTCCTACGAGCAGTACTTC. Translation gives CASSLAAASYEQYF.